This TCR beta chain was found in a study of chemoradiotherapy in HPV16-positive cancers (dated by TCRdb to between 2021 and 2022). Study-wide context: Candidate HPV-specific T-cell clones and common TCR motifs were defined through functional T-cell assays on cells from a couple of HPV16-positive patients. The study asked whether T-cell immunity to the HPV oncoproteins E6 and E7 changes during chemoradiotherapy and whether this immunity affects survival. The candidate HPV-specific TCRs and motifs were then tracked in TCR repertoires from about 90 patients with HPV-related cancers.

Because repertoires were sampled repeatedly during chemoradiotherapy, clonal expansion in the tumor microenvironment could be followed. This clone was recorded only once. Its antigen is unknown. Base qualities are not at hand, and no much larger clone is one base apart. What the authors observed across the whole study: In HPV16-positive patients, expansion of HPV-responsive T cells during chemoradiotherapy was associated with improved recurrence-free survival. Expansion of candidate HPV-specific clones and E7-related TCR motifs was observed in the tumor microenvironment during treatment, whereas no such expansion was observed for non-HPV-specific T cells. Only a couple of HPV16-positive patients were used to derive the functional definition of HPV-specific T cells, and the survival association was reported for HPV16-positive patients.

Receptors were amplified or captured by the immunoSEQ multiplex PCR assay. TCRdb mirrors the immuneACCESS table, restricted to in-frame sequences. Some clones are absent from its copies; in checked studies, under half trace to an unresolved V gene, and the reason for the others is unknown. The sample data list around 22,000 clones, and 80% to 95% of these were observed just once. Of the sample, 15% to 20% is held by the ten largest clones. This clonotype was obtained from a human donor with HPV-associated anogenital cancer. Sequences were derived from blood, sampled from a patient who underwent chemoradiotherapy.

The CDR3 region: CASDKTGGFPKSYNSPLHF. The sequence in DNA is TGTGCCAGCGATAAAACAGGGGGCTTCCCAAAATCCTATAATTCACCCCTCCACTTT. The chain couples TRBV2 to TRBJ1-6; TRBD1 matches 9 bases in the middle. Its CDR3 holds 19 amino acids, cysteine through phenylalanine. Only the CDR3 part of the read is kept: 57 bases, read in frame from the first base. V ends up 8 bases short and J 1 base short, with an unmatched junction base count of 15. Per the germline V gene, SNHLY is the CDR1 and FYNNEI is the CDR2.